This TCR beta chain is drawn from a study of somatic mutations in cytotoxic T cells in rheumatoid arthritis. In the study's own analysis: Expanded CD8+ clones from patients, those larger than 1%, seldom had a match among published virus-specific TCRB sequences. Here immunoSEQ multiplex PCR was the method, and the copy in TCRdb shows in-frame clones only, minus some. Clone size and V and J calls were adopted from that table, with D and trimming inferred from the DNA. The table includes 8,000 or so clones, around 89% detected once. As concerns this clone: Its cognate antigen is unknown.

The V gene end was trimmed by 4 bases and the J gene end by 1 base; junction bases not matched to a gene: 9. This CDR3 region has 17 residues. Per the germline V gene, CDR1 is MNHNS and CDR2 is SASEGT. The study, taken as a whole, reports: Researchers did not know the antigen targets of the expanded CD8+ clones. Nobody adjusted the slight TRBV07 underrepresentation in rheumatoid arthritis patients for multiple comparisons.

The chain links TRBV6-1 to TRBJ2-5, with TRBD2 matching over 10 bases. The material sequenced was CD8+ T cells sorted from blood. The sequence was collected from a woman in her 70s with rheumatoid arthritis. The CDR3, as DNA: TGTGCCAGCAGTGGATGGCTAGCGGGAGCGGGCCAAGAGACCCAGTACTTC. Translation gives CASSGWLAGAGQETQYF.